The 21 T cell receptor beta chains presented below share a single source sample, sequenced in a study of blood T cell repertoires in COVID-19. The repertoire was sequenced with immunoSEQ multiplex PCR; TCRdb's copy has only in-frame clones and lacks some. The data contain around 160,000 clones, around 90% of them seen just once; the ten biggest clones take up approximately 2%. The sample was peripheral blood. The receptor source for this set is a man aged 18 to 29 with acute or convalescent COVID-19.

The CDR3 protein is CASTEGYTEAFF. The CDR3 DNA reads TGTGCCAGCACGGAGGGTTACACTGAAGCTTTCTTT. The chain combines TRBV2 with TRBJ1-1; no clear D gene. The V end lost 7 bases, the J end lost 3 bases, and 9 bases lay between the germline ends. The CDR3 contains 12 residues. From germline, CDR1 is SNHLY and CDR2 FYNNEI. The whole variable domain, filled in from reference TRBV2 and TRBJ1-1, reads EPEVTQTPSHQVTQMGQEVILRCVPISNHLYFYWYRQILGQKVEFLVSFYNNEISEKSEIFDDQFSVERPDGSNFTLKIRSTKLEDSAMYFCASTEGYTEAFFGQGTRLTVV.

Written as DNA, the CDR3 is TGTGCCAGCAGGGAGGGACAGGGCTACACCTTC. Its protein is CASREGQGYTF. V gene TRBV6-5 combines with J gene TRBJ1-2; 7 bases agree with TRBD1. Germline V CDR1 and CDR2: MNHEY, SVGAGI. This CDR3 is 11 amino acids long. The V and J ends lost 6 bases and 8 bases, in that order; junction bases with no gene match: 3.

The chain recombines TRBV25-1 with TRBJ2-2; D remains unclear. Trimming took off 2 bases at V and 0 bases at J, with 13 bases between the two ends. Germline CDR1 is MGHDK and CDR2 is SYGVNS. The CDR3 has 17 amino acids. In DNA form, the CDR3 reads TGTGCCAGCAGTGAACTATTTGGCGGAACGAACACCGGGGAGCTGTTTTTT. Protein: CASSELFGGTNTGELFF.

The chain recombines TRBV4-1 with TRBJ2-7; TRBD2 aligns across 8 bases. Trimming removed 3 bases from V and 3 bases from J; junction bases left unmatched: 4. Germline CDR1 and CDR2: MGHRA and YSYEKL. This CDR3 region has 14 residues. CDR3 nucleotides: TGCGCCAGCAGCCACTCAACTAGCGGCTACGAGCAGTACTTC. This gives the protein CASSHSTSGYEQYF.

The V and J genes are TRBV9 and TRBJ1-2; 11 positions match TRBD1. Per the germline V gene, CDR1 is SGDLS and CDR2 is YYNGEE. The CDR3 is 14 amino acids. J was trimmed by 5 bases and V by 3 bases; bases with no gene match: 3. The CDR3 loop is CASSEGTGGYGYTF. In nucleotides, the CDR3 is TGTGCCAGCAGCGAAGGGACAGGGGGATATGGCTACACCTTC.

CDR3 in amino acids: CASSYSGTGVDTQYF. DNA of the CDR3: TGTGCCAGCAGTTACTCAGGGACAGGGGTCGATACGCAGTATTTT. V usage is TRBV6-5 and J usage is TRBJ2-3; 10 nucleotides agree with TRBD1. The CDR3 sequence is 15 residues long. After removal of 0 bases from V and 6 bases from J, the junction contained 3 bases not matched to a gene. Germline values: CDR1 MNHEY, CDR2 SVGAGI.

This clone occurred once. This chain joins TRBV15 and TRBJ1-1, with a weak D call TRBD1 (5 bases). This CDR3 contains 14 residues. In germline, CDR1 is LNHNV, CDR2 YYDKDF (reference sequence). Trimming removed 3 bases at V and 8 bases at J, with 16 bases between. This CDR3 is CATSSRVTGSEAFF. The CDR3 DNA follows: TGTGCCACCAGCAGCAGGGTTACTGGGTCGGAAGCTTTCTTT.

The chain recombines TRBV18 with TRBJ1-1; D might be TRBD1 (6 bases). The CDR3 is 14 amino acids. The germline V and J ends were trimmed by 3 bases and 8 bases, with 16 bases remaining between them. From germline, CDR1 is KGHSH and CDR2 LQKENI. CDR3: CASSPLHRVGEAFF. CDR3 nucleotides: TGTGCCAGCTCACCGCTTCACAGGGTAGGGGAAGCTTTCTTT. Full variable domain (remainder filled in from reference TRBV18 and TRBJ1-1): NAGVMQNPRHLVRRRGQEARLRCSPMKGHSHVYWYRQLPEEGLKFMVYLQKENIIDESGMPKERFSAEFPKEGPSILRIQQVVRGDSAAYFCASSPLHRVGEAFFGQGTRLTVV.

The CDR3 DNA reads as TGTGCCAGCAGCAGAGGACAGGGGGGCTACGAGCAGTACTTC. The encoded protein is CASSRGQGGYEQYF. V usage is TRBV11-2 and J usage is TRBJ2-7; TRBD1 aligns across 10 bases. V lost 5 bases and J lost 3; bases outside the gene matches: 4. CDR3 length: 14 residues. In germline, CDR1 is SGHAT, CDR2 FQNNGV.

The genes are TRBV24-1 and TRBJ1-5; tentative D call: TRBD1 (5 bases). Germline CDR1 KGHDR, CDR2 SFDVKD. The CDR3 totals 13 residues. The ends were cut back, 8 bases at V and 6 bases at J, with 13 bases in the middle. CDR3: CATTSGAGQPQHF. The CDR3 nucleotides are TGTGCCACCACGAGCGGGGCGGGTCAGCCCCAGCATTTT.

V is TRBV5-1 and J is TRBJ2-1; 11 positions match TRBD2. Germline V CDR1 and CDR2: SGHRS, YFSETQ. With 3 bases clipped from V and 7 bases from J, the junction kept 9 bases outside the gene matches. The CDR3 contains 16 residues. The DNA of the CDR3 is TGCGCCAGCAGCTCCATTTTAGCGGGAGGGACGAATGAGCAGTTCTTC. Protein product: CASSSILAGGTNEQFF.

V gene TRBV14 combines with J gene TRBJ2-1, with TRBD2 matching over 11 bases. Trimming at V came to 2 bases and at J to 7 bases, leaving 10 bases not matched to a gene. Germline CDR1 and CDR2: SGHDN and FVKESK. The CDR3 sequence is 17 residues long. The CDR3 loop is CASSQPVLAGGRNEQFF. The CDR3 coding sequence is TGTGCCAGCAGCCAACCCGTATTAGCGGGAGGGAGGAATGAGCAGTTCTTC.

This sequence joins TRBV19 and TRBJ2-5, with TRBD2 identical over 9 bases. J was trimmed by 4 bases and V by 6 bases; bases with no gene match: 18. Per germline, CDR1 LNHDA and CDR2 SQIVND (reference sequence). The CDR3 consists of 18 residues. The CDR3 loop is CASSPDSRLAGNTETQYF. In DNA, the CDR3 is TGTGCCAGTAGCCCAGATAGTCGCCTAGCGGGAAATACAGAGACCCAGTACTTC. The full variable domain, rest sourced from reference TRBV19 and TRBJ2-5, is DGGITQSPKYLFRKEGQNVTLSCEQNLNHDAMYWYRQDPGQGLRLIYYSQIVNDFQKGDIAEGYSVSREKKESFPLTVTSAQKNPTAFYLCASSPDSRLAGNTETQYFGPGTRLLVL.

The chain joins TRBV5-1 to TRBJ1-1; D is possibly TRBD1 (6 bases). Trimming removed 4 bases from V and 4 bases from J, with 14 bases in between. Germline V gene sequence: CDR1 SGHRS, CDR2 YFSETQ. CDR3 size: 14 residues. CDR3 sequence (DNA): TGCGCCAGCAGCACCAGGGGAGGGAGCACTGAAGCTTTCTTT. Protein: CASSTRGGSTEAFF.

This clone was counted once. In DNA, the CDR3 is TGTGCCAGTAGTAAAGGACAGGGGCTGAGCTCTGGAAACACCATATATTTT. Amino acid sequence: CASSKGQGLSSGNTIYF. The genes are TRBV19 and TRBJ1-3, with 9 bases fitting TRBD1. Germline-derived CDR1 and CDR2 are LNHDA and SQIVND (reference sequence). Trimming took 4 bases from V and 0 from J; bases not matched to a gene: 7. CDR3 size: 17 residues.

The chain has TRBV20-1 and TRBJ1-1; the D is unclear. Germline V gene sequence: CDR1 DFQATT, CDR2 SNEGSKA (reference sequence). The CDR3 loop spans 9 amino acids. The CDR3 nucleotides read TGCACCGCGGGCACTGAAGCTTTCTTT. Translated, it gives CTAGTEAFF.

The chain links TRBV19 to TRBJ1-2; 9 bases match TRBD1. This CDR3 contains 15 residues. Germline lookup yields CDR1 LNHDA and CDR2 SQIVND (reference sequence). The V and J ends lost 5 bases and 6 bases, in that order; junction bases with no gene match: 10. Here the CDR3 DNA reads TGTGCCAGTAGTGGGGACAGGGCCCCGTGGGATGGCTACACCTTC. Translating it yields CASSGDRAPWDGYTF. The full variable domain, completed using reference TRBV19 and TRBJ1-2, is DGGITQSPKYLFRKEGQNVTLSCEQNLNHDAMYWYRQDPGQGLRLIYYSQIVNDFQKGDIAEGYSVSREKKESFPLTVTSAQKNPTAFYLCASSGDRAPWDGYTFGSGTRLTVV.

CDR3 region: CASSLRQGLNQPQHF. The CDR3, as DNA: TGTGCCAGCAGTTTGCGCCAGGGGCTCAATCAGCCCCAGCATTTT. V and J are TRBV6-5 and TRBJ1-5, with a tentative D call TRBD1 (6 bases). Trimming stripped 4 bases from V and 3 bases from J, with 13 bases between. Germline CDR1 is MNHEY and CDR2 is SVGAGI. The CDR3 extends over 15 amino acids.

This clone came up once. The chain joins TRBV18 to TRBJ2-5, with TRBD2 matching 7 bases. Unmatched junction bases numbered 14, after V lost 3 bases and J lost 7 bases. CDR1 and CDR2 from the germline V gene are KGHSH and LQKENI. The CDR3 length is 16 residues. This CDR3 is CASSPAEAGLMGTQYF. For the CDR3, the DNA is TGTGCCAGCTCACCCGCGGAGGCGGGACTAATGGGGACCCAGTACTTC.

The chain couples TRBV19 to TRBJ2-7, with TRBD1 matching over 8 bases. V shed 6 bases, J shed 4 bases, and the junction held 5 bases outside the gene matches. CDR3 size: 13 residues. Per germline, CDR1 LNHDA and CDR2 SQIVND (reference sequence). Written as DNA, the CDR3 is TGTGCCAGTAGCGAGACAGGGGAGTACGAGCAGTACTTC. Residues: CASSETGEYEQYF.

This sequence joins TRBV25-1 and TRBJ1-4; D is undetermined. CDR3 length: 16 amino acids. The germline V gene encodes CDR1 MGHDK and CDR2 SYGVNS. Deletions cut 0 bases from V and 1 base from J, with 9 bases between. This CDR3 reads CASSEYKFGTNEKLFF. In DNA, the CDR3 is TGTGCCAGCAGTGAATATAAATTCGGAACTAATGAAAAACTGTTTTTT.